The rows below give T cell receptor beta chains drawn from one sample of a study of shared clonotypes between healthy human individuals. Data came from immunoSEQ multiplex PCR; TCRdb stores just in-frame clones and leaves some out. The table has roughly 200,000 clones, 60% to 75% seen once; the top ten hold around 9.3%. Sequencing was performed on memory CD4+ T cells sorted from blood. The receptors derive from a man aged 30-40 years in good health. The CDR3 runs from the conserved cysteine through the conserved F or W. The order of the fields is clone size, V gene, J gene, D gene, CDR3 protein, CDR3 DNA. D genes are given only for firm matches. The size field is filled for only some rows; it gives once, few, many or a size class.

abundance: few
v_gene: TRBV28
j_gene: TRBJ1-5
d_gene: -
CDR3aa: CASSLNTFGNQPQHF
CDR3nt: TGTGCCAGCAGTTTGAACACCTTTGGCAATCAGCCCCAGCATTTT

abundance: few
v_gene: TRBV5-4
j_gene: TRBJ1-2
d_gene: -
CDR3aa: CASSLYREIYGYTF
CDR3nt: TGTGCCAGCAGCTTGTATCGGGAGATCTATGGCTACACCTTC

abundance: -
v_gene: TRBV18
j_gene: TRBJ1-5
d_gene: TRBD1
CDR3aa: CASSPRTGKQPQHF
CDR3nt: TGTGCCAGCTCACCACGGACAGGGAAGCAGCCCCAGCATTTT

abundance: many
v_gene: TRBV6-6
j_gene: TRBJ2-1
d_gene: TRBD2
CDR3aa: CASSYDPHSGSGEQFF
CDR3nt: TGTGCCAGCAGTTACGACCCCCATAGCGGGAGCGGTGAGCAGTTCTTC

abundance: many
v_gene: TRBV30
j_gene: TRBJ2-5
d_gene: -
CDR3aa: CAWSVGEPGRETQYF
CDR3nt: TGTGCCTGGAGTGTAGGAGAACCGGGGCGGGAGACCCAGTACTTC

abundance: -
v_gene: TRBV25-1
j_gene: TRBJ2-7
d_gene: TRBD2
CDR3aa: CASSALGGSNYEQYF
CDR3nt: TGTGCCAGCAGTGCGTTGGGAGGGAGTAACTACGAGCAGTACTTC

abundance: -
v_gene: TRBV4-1
j_gene: TRBJ2-1
d_gene: -
CDR3aa: CASSQGLQGRTYNEQFF
CDR3nt: TGCGCCAGCAGCCAAGGACTACAAGGACGAACCTACAATGAGCAGTTCTTC

abundance: many
v_gene: TRBV6-1
j_gene: TRBJ2-1
d_gene: -
CDR3aa: CASGGQTNEQFF
CDR3nt: TGTGCCAGTGGGGGACAAACCAATGAGCAGTTCTTC

abundance: many
v_gene: TRBV6-5
j_gene: TRBJ1-2
d_gene: -
CDR3aa: CASSPGGWGYTF
CDR3nt: TGTGCCAGCAGCCCTGGGGGGTGGGGCTACACCTTC

abundance: -
v_gene: TRBV6-5
j_gene: TRBJ2-1
d_gene: -
CDR3aa: CASSYSATVNEQFF
CDR3nt: TGTGCCAGCAGTTACTCCGCGACAGTCAATGAGCAGTTCTTC

abundance: once
v_gene: TRBV7-2
j_gene: TRBJ2-7
d_gene: TRBD2
CDR3aa: CATRTSGMEGTYEQYF
CDR3nt: TGTGCCACCCGGACTAGCGGGATGGAAGGGACCTACGAGCAGTACTTC

abundance: few
v_gene: TRBV6-1
j_gene: TRBJ2-7
d_gene: -
CDR3aa: CASSSGTWSYEQYF
CDR3nt: TGTGCCAGCAGTTCCGGTACATGGTCCTACGAGCAGTACTTC

abundance: few
v_gene: TRBV7-5
j_gene: TRBJ2-7
d_gene: -
CDR3aa: CVRSLRAGGDYEQYF
CDR3nt: TGTGTCAGAAGCTTACGAGCGGGAGGGGACTACGAGCAGTACTTC

abundance: few
v_gene: TRBV6-1
j_gene: TRBJ1-5
d_gene: -
CDR3aa: CATWEPAVNQPQHF
CDR3nt: TGTGCCACCTGGGAACCCGCCGTCAATCAGCCCCAGCATTTT

abundance: -
v_gene: TRBV6-6
j_gene: TRBJ2-3
d_gene: -
CDR3aa: CASSYMLASTDTQYF
CDR3nt: TGTGCCAGCAGTTACATGCTAGCGAGCACAGATACGCAGTATTTT

abundance: -
v_gene: TRBV7-2
j_gene: TRBJ1-1
d_gene: -
CDR3aa: CASSFPGDHTEAFF
CDR3nt: TGTGCCAGCAGCTTTCCAGGGGACCACACTGAAGCTTTCTTT

abundance: -
v_gene: TRBV4-1
j_gene: TRBJ2-7
d_gene: TRBD1
CDR3aa: CASSLRTGGSYEQYF
CDR3nt: TGCGCCAGCAGCCTTCGGACAGGGGGGTCCTACGAGCAGTACTTC

abundance: -
v_gene: TRBV7-2
j_gene: TRBJ2-5
d_gene: TRBD2
CDR3aa: CASSGRTSGMETQYF
CDR3nt: TGTGCCAGCAGCGGGCGGACTAGCGGGATGGAGACCCAGTACTTC

abundance: -
v_gene: TRBV4-3
j_gene: TRBJ2-1
d_gene: TRBD2
CDR3aa: CASSQGTSGSSYNEQFF
CDR3nt: TGCGCCAGCAGCCAGGGGACTAGCGGGAGCTCCTACAATGAGCAGTTCTTC

abundance: few
v_gene: TRBV7-2
j_gene: TRBJ2-1
d_gene: TRBD2
CDR3aa: CASSSGTSRLNEQFF
CDR3nt: TGTGCCAGCAGCTCCGGGACTAGCCGCCTCAATGAGCAGTTCTTC

abundance: -
v_gene: TRBV27
j_gene: TRBJ2-3
d_gene: -
CDR3aa: CASSLAFRTDTQYF
CDR3nt: TGTGCCAGCAGTTTAGCGTTTCGCACAGATACGCAGTATTTT

abundance: few
v_gene: TRBV28
j_gene: TRBJ1-1
d_gene: -
CDR3aa: CASSPGLMVVEAFF
CDR3nt: TGTGCCAGCAGTCCCGGCTTAATGGTGGTTGAAGCTTTCTTT

abundance: -
v_gene: TRBV10-3
j_gene: TRBJ2-6
d_gene: -
CDR3aa: CAISELETNLRSGANVLTF
CDR3nt: TGTGCCATCAGTGAGCTCGAAACTAATTTGCGTTCCGGGGCCAACGTCCTGACTTTC

abundance: -
v_gene: TRBV6-6
j_gene: TRBJ2-3
d_gene: TRBD1
CDR3aa: CASSRQGDTQYF
CDR3nt: TGTGCCAGCAGCAGACAGGGAGATACGCAGTATTTT

abundance: -
v_gene: TRBV28
j_gene: TRBJ1-2
d_gene: TRBD1
CDR3aa: CASSGTADGYTF
CDR3nt: TGTGCCAGCAGTGGGACAGCGGATGGCTACACCTTC

abundance: -
v_gene: TRBV7-6
j_gene: TRBJ2-7
d_gene: TRBD1
CDR3aa: CASSLEHRGYEQYF
CDR3nt: TGTGCCAGCAGCTTAGAACACAGGGGCTACGAGCAGTACTTC

abundance: -
v_gene: TRBV27
j_gene: TRBJ1-1
d_gene: -
CDR3aa: CASSFDGNTEAFF
CDR3nt: TGTGCCAGCAGTTTTGACGGGAACACTGAAGCTTTCTTT

abundance: few
v_gene: TRBV7-8
j_gene: TRBJ1-5
d_gene: TRBD1
CDR3aa: CASSLASTWTGDQPQHF
CDR3nt: TGTGCCAGCAGCTTAGCGTCAACATGGACAGGGGATCAGCCCCAGCATTTT

abundance: -
v_gene: TRBV9
j_gene: TRBJ2-7
d_gene: TRBD2
CDR3aa: CASSLLGGGPSEQYF
CDR3nt: TGTGCCAGCAGCCTACTGGGGGGAGGGCCTTCCGAGCAGTACTTC

abundance: -
v_gene: TRBV19
j_gene: TRBJ2-3
d_gene: TRBD2
CDR3aa: CASSIGGLAGVFDTQYF
CDR3nt: TGTGCCAGTAGTATCGGAGGACTAGCGGGAGTTTTCGATACGCAGTATTTT

abundance: -
v_gene: TRBV10-3
j_gene: TRBJ2-3
d_gene: -
CDR3aa: CAIRGVGGARDTQYF
CDR3nt: TGTGCCATCAGGGGGGTCGGAGGGGCGCGGGATACGCAGTATTTT

abundance: -
v_gene: TRBV14
j_gene: TRBJ2-7
d_gene: TRBD2
CDR3aa: CASSRILAGAYEQYF
CDR3nt: TGTGCCAGCAGCCGGATACTAGCGGGAGCTTACGAGCAGTACTTC